The 13 T cell receptor beta chains reported below all come from one sample, sequenced in a study of blood T cell repertoires in COVID-19. Method: immunoSEQ multiplex PCR; TCRdb's copy keeps in-frame clones and lacks some. Seen here are 40,000 or so clones, 77% observed once, and the top ten hold approximately 30%. The sample was peripheral blood. The receptors originated from a woman between 70 and 85 years old with acute or convalescent COVID-19.

The rearrangement joins TRBV10-2 to TRBJ1-1; D is perhaps TRBD1 (5 bases). The CDR3 spans 13 residues. Per germline, CDR1 WSHSY and CDR2 SAAADI. V lost 3 bases, J lost 7 bases, and 12 bases lay in between. The CDR3 protein is CASSDWQGGEAFF. Written as DNA, the CDR3 is TGCGCCAGCAGTGATTGGCAGGGAGGTGAAGCTTTCTTT.

The genes are TRBV14 and TRBJ1-1; TRBD1 aligns across 11 bases. From germline, CDR1 is SGHDN and CDR2 FVKESK. J gave up 11 bases and V 3 bases, and 20 bases lay outside the gene matches. CDR3 length: 18 amino acids. CDR3 loop: CASSHLLNQDRGLFNAFF. The CDR3 region has the DNA TGTGCCAGCAGCCATCTACTCAATCAGGACAGGGGGCTTTTCAATGCTTTCTTT.

This rearrangement joins TRBV7-6 to TRBJ2-5; TRBD1 matches at 7 bases. Germline V gene data show CDR1 as SGHVS and CDR2 as FNYEAQ. The CDR3 covers 15 residues. V lost 0 bases, J lost 4 bases, and 5 bases stayed unmatched. CDR3 nucleotides: TGTGCCAGCAGCTTAGCGGACAGGATGGGAGAGACCCAGTACTTC. Protein: CASSLADRMGETQYF.

The chain links TRBV5-4 to TRBJ2-3, with TRBD2 as a possible D gene (5 bases). The V end was cut by 0 bases, the J end by 0 bases, with 8 bases between. The CDR3 is 15 amino acids. Germline V gene lookup returns CDR1 SGHNT and CDR2 YYREEE (reference sequence). Here the CDR3 reads CASSLGWTSTDTQYF. The CDR3 coding sequence is TGTGCCAGCAGCTTGGGGTGGACTAGCACAGATACGCAGTATTTT. Looking up the rest from reference TRBV5-4 and TRBJ2-3 gives the full variable domain: ETGVTQSPTHLIKTRGQQVTLRCSSQSGHNTVSWYQQALGQGPQFIFQYYREEENGRGNFPPRFSGLQFPNYSSELNVNALELDDSALYLCASSLGWTSTDTQYFGPGTRLTVL.

This clone occurred a few times. The rearrangement joins TRBV11-2 to TRBJ2-5; 9 bases fit TRBD2. CDR3 length equals 17 residues. Germline V gene data show CDR1 as SGHAT and CDR2 as FQNNGV. V trimming: 4 bases; J trimming: 1 base; junction bases outside the gene matches: 10. The CDR3 nucleotides read TGTGCCAGCAGCTCCTCGACTAGCGGAGGGCCCCAAGAGACCCAGTACTTC. This translates into CASSSSTSGGPQETQYF. Variable domain in full (rest from reference TRBV11-2 and TRBJ2-5): EAGVAQSPRYKIIEKRQSVAFWCNPISGHATLYWYQQILGQGPKLLIQFQNNGVVDDSQLPKDRFSAERLKGVDSTLKIQPAKLEDSAVYLCASSSSTSGGPQETQYFGPGTRLLVL.

The DNA for the CDR3 is TGTGCCAGCAGTTACAGGTTGTCTAATGAAAAACTGTTTTTT. Translation gives CASSYRLSNEKLFF. The gene calls are TRBV2 and TRBJ1-4; weak D call: TRBD1 (5 bases). Germline CDR1 is SNHLY and CDR2 is FYNNEI. CDR3 length: 14 amino acids. Trimming pared 5 bases from V and 3 bases from J, leaving 10 bases between.

This clone has more than one count but fewer than ten. The genes are TRBV16 and TRBJ2-7; weak D call: TRBD1 (6 bases). Germline V lookup: CDR1 KGHSY, CDR2 FQNENV. This CDR3 has 16 residues. Deletions cut 1 base from V and 3 bases from J, with 16 bases between. The CDR3 bases are TGTGCCAGCAGCCAATTCGGTCAGGGGACGAACTACGAGCAGTACTTC. Translated: CASSQFGQGTNYEQYF.

The V call is TRBV30, the J call TRBJ1-5; a possible D gene is TRBD1 (6 bases). This CDR3 has 13 amino acids. The V and J ends lost 5 bases and 0 bases respectively, with 8 bases between them. Germline CDR1 reads GTSNPN; CDR2 reads SVGIG (reference sequence). The CDR3 region is CAWAGDSNQPQHF. In nucleotides, the CDR3 is TGTGCCTGGGCAGGGGATAGCAATCAGCCCCAGCATTTT.

The chain carries TRBV3-1 (or the pseudogene TRBV3-2) and TRBJ1-2; D remains unclear. Germline values: CDR1 LGHDT, CDR2 YNNKEL (reference sequence). The V gene lost 0 bases and the J gene lost 7 bases, with 6 bases spanning the gap. The CDR3 loop spans 12 amino acids. CDR3 amino acids: CASSQEEGGYTF. The CDR3 DNA is TGTGCCAGCAGCCAAGAAGAGGGTGGCTACACCTTC.

The chain has TRBV19 and TRBJ1-5, with 8 bases aligning to TRBD1. CDR3 length: 17 residues. Trimming took 3 bases from V and 1 from J; bases not matched to a gene: 8. The germline V gene encodes CDR1 LNHDA and CDR2 SQIVND (reference sequence). The CDR3 loop is CASSMSGTGGSNQPQHF. In DNA form, the CDR3 reads TGTGCCAGTAGTATGTCGGGAACAGGGGGGAGCAATCAGCCCCAGCATTTT.

This chain uses TRBV3-1 (or the pseudogene TRBV3-2) with TRBJ1-6; no definite D call. The CDR3 consists of 13 residues. The germline gives CDR1 LGHDT, CDR2 YNNKEL (reference sequence). Trimming shortened V by 4 bases and J by 7 bases, and 8 bases separated the two germline ends. CDR3 sequence (DNA): TGTGCCAGCAGCCCTGGGGAGAATTCACCCCTCCACTTT. Translated: CASSPGENSPLHF.

The V call is TRBV11-2, the J call TRBJ1-4; D call uncertain. CDR3 length: 14 residues. V was cut by 4 bases and J by 8 bases, with 14 bases left in between. From germline, CDR1 is SGHAT and CDR2 FQNNGV. The CDR3 DNA reads as TGTGCCAGCAGCTCACCGACCCAGAGGGAAAAACTGTTTTTT. Translation: CASSSPTQREKLFF. The variable domain in full, with the rest retrieved from reference TRBV11-2 and TRBJ1-4, is EAGVAQSPRYKIIEKRQSVAFWCNPISGHATLYWYQQILGQGPKLLIQFQNNGVVDDSQLPKDRFSAERLKGVDSTLKIQPAKLEDSAVYLCASSSPTQREKLFFGSGTQLSVL.

The rearrangement uses TRBV28 and TRBJ1-1; D perhaps matches TRBD1 (5 bases). This CDR3 comprises 13 residues. V was pared by 3 bases and J by 5 bases, with 10 bases between. CDR1 MDHEN and CDR2 SYDVKM come from the germline V gene. The CDR3 region is CASSLNRRTEAFF. For the CDR3, the DNA is TGTGCCAGCAGTTTGAACAGGAGAACTGAAGCTTTCTTT.